These 32 T cell receptor beta chains were all obtained from the same sample, sequenced in a study of shared clonotypes between healthy human individuals (dated by TCRdb to 2019 to 2021). The library came from the immunoSEQ multiplex PCR assay. What TCRdb holds here is the immuneACCESS table cut down to in-frame rearrangements. Part of the clones is not present; checked against another copy, under half of the missing clones reflect an unresolved V gene, and the others are unexplained. A total of hundreds of thousands of clones appear in this sample, 85% to 95% of them only once. The top ten hold approximately 0.11% of the sample. CD8 naive samples consisted of CD45RO-negative cells that were positively selected for CCR7, yielding a CD45RA+CCR7+ population without TemRA cells. Sequenced material: naive CD8+ T cells sorted from blood. The cell subset or site label on this specimen signifies: CD45RA+CCR7+. Every receptor here comes from a woman aged 25 to 39 in good health.

This clone was detected only once. The genes are TRBV6-5 and TRBJ2-1; TRBD1 might be the D (5 bases). Germline V gene lookup returns CDR1 MNHEY and CDR2 SVGAGI. Trimming pared 6 bases from V and 11 bases from J, leaving 11 bases between. CDR3 length equals 11 residues. CDR3 protein: CASSLGPKQFF. The CDR3 DNA reads as TGTGCCAGCAGCCTGGGGCCAAAGCAGTTCTTC.

The chain joins TRBV7-2 to TRBJ2-7; 7 nucleotides align to TRBD1. V lost 4 bases, J lost 4 bases, and 4 bases stayed unmatched. Germline V gives CDR1 SGHTA, CDR2 FQGNSA. The CDR3 spans 13 residues. CDR3 DNA: TGTGCCAGCAGCTCGGGACAGCTATACGAGCAGTACTTC. Encoded protein: CASSSGQLYEQYF. The whole variable domain, filled in from reference TRBV7-2 and TRBJ2-7, reads GAGVSQSPSNKVTEKGKDVELRCDPISGHTALYWYRQSLGQGLEFLIYFQGNSAPDKSGLPSDRFSAERTGGSVSTLTIQRTQQEDSAVYLCASSSGQLYEQYFGPGTRLTVT.

Note on this clone: The same CDR3 also results from other DNA sequences found in this sample. This chain joins TRBV7-8 and TRBJ1-5; tentatively, D is TRBD1 (5 bases). The CDR3 extends over 13 amino acids. Between the trimmed V and J ends, which lost 1 base and 5 bases, there was a span of 6 bases. The germline V gene encodes CDR1 SGHVS and CDR2 FQNEAQ. The CDR3 protein is CASSLEGDQPQHF. The CDR3 DNA reads TGTGCCAGCAGCTTAGAAGGGGATCAGCCCCAGCATTTT.

This chain joins TRBV7-3 and TRBJ2-5; the D call may be TRBD1 or TRBD2 (6 bases each). The CDR3 has 14 residues. Looked up from germline, CDR1 is SGHTA and CDR2 is FQGTGA. Trimming removed 0 bases from V and 5 bases from J, with 10 bases in between. CDR3 sequence (DNA): TGTGCCAGCAGCTTAACGGGGGGCACGGAGACCCAGTACTTC. It translates to CASSLTGGTETQYF.

V and J are TRBV2 and TRBJ1-1; D remains ambiguous. The V end lost 7 bases, the J end lost 0 bases, and 15 bases lay between the germline ends. Per the germline V gene, CDR1 is SNHLY and CDR2 is FYNNEI. This CDR3 has 15 amino acids. CDR3 protein: CASNPLGNMNTEAFF. CDR3 in DNA: TGTGCCAGCAACCCTCTGGGGAACATGAACACTGAAGCTTTCTTT. Full variable domain (outside the CDR3, taken from reference TRBV2 and TRBJ1-1): EPEVTQTPSHQVTQMGQEVILRCVPISNHLYFYWYRQILGQKVEFLVSFYNNEISEKSEIFDDQFSVERPDGSNFTLKIRSTKLEDSAMYFCASNPLGNMNTEAFFGQGTRLTVV.

The chain joins TRBV19 to TRBJ2-3; 7 bases fit TRBD2. J gave up 4 bases and V 0 bases, and 10 bases lay outside the gene matches. Per the germline V gene, CDR1 is LNHDA and CDR2 is SQIVND (reference sequence). The CDR3 extends over 17 amino acids. The CDR3 loop is CASSIEVTAGEADTQYF. CDR3 nucleotide sequence: TGTGCCAGTAGTATAGAAGTCACGGCGGGAGAAGCAGATACGCAGTATTTT.

The J gene is TRBJ2-1, the V gene TRBV4-1; the match to TRBD2 covers 13 bases. Germline-derived CDR1 and CDR2 are MGHRA and YSYEKL. The CDR3 is made up of 16 amino acids. The ends lost 4 bases at V and 9 bases at J; junction bases unmatched: 9. The CDR3 spells CASSPRTSGSGGEQFF. The CDR3 DNA reads TGCGCCAGCAGCCCACGGACTAGCGGGAGTGGTGGTGAGCAGTTCTTC.

The chain carries TRBV29-1 and TRBJ2-5; D possibly corresponds to TRBD1 (7 bases). The CDR3 contains 12 residues. Germline assignment: CDR1 SQVTM and CDR2 ANQGSEA. Trimming removed 3 bases at V and 4 bases at J, with 9 bases between. The CDR3 protein is CSVDQGGETQYF. DNA for the CDR3: TGCAGCGTTGATCAGGGGGGAGAGACCCAGTACTTC.

The chain employs TRBV29-1 and TRBJ2-7; D might be TRBD1 (6 bases). The CDR3 extends over 12 amino acids. CDR1 is SQVTM, CDR2 ANQGSEA, per germline. The V gene lost 6 bases and the J gene lost 3 bases, with 12 bases spanning the gap. CDR3 in DNA: TGCAGCGTCTGGGGACACAACTACGAGCAGTACTTC. Translating it yields CSVWGHNYEQYF.

This rearrangement joins TRBV27 to TRBJ1-1; TRBD1 might be the D (5 bases). Trimming removed 7 bases at V and 4 bases at J, with 19 bases between. In germline, CDR1 is MNHEY, CDR2 SMNVEV (reference sequence). The CDR3 spans 15 residues. The CDR3 sequence is CASTHRLAGTTEAFF. CDR3 DNA sequence: TGTGCCAGCACCCATCGATTAGCAGGGACCACTGAAGCTTTCTTT.

As to this clone: This sample also contains other DNA sequences that code for the same CDR3. The J gene is TRBJ2-7, the V gene TRBV28; unclear D gene. This CDR3 spans 11 amino acids. CDR1 is MDHEN and CDR2 is SYDVKM in the germline V gene. Trimming took 6 bases from V and 3 from J, leaving 6 bases between them. The CDR3 DNA follows: TGTGCCAGCAGCTACCTCTACGAGCAGTACTTC. It codes for CASSYLYEQYF. The full variable domain, completed using reference TRBV28 and TRBJ2-7, is DVKVTQSSRYLVKRTGEKVFLECVQDMDHENMFWYRQDPGLGLRLIYFSYDVKMKEKGDIPEGYSVSREKKERFSLILESASTNQTSMYLCASSYLYEQYFGPGTRLTVT.

In its sample, this clone was seen once. The chain recombines TRBV27 with TRBJ2-7; TRBD1 agrees at 10 bases. The length of the CDR3 is 16 residues. Germline V gene lookup returns CDR1 MNHEY and CDR2 SMNVEV (reference sequence). V trimming: 2 bases; J trimming: 7 bases; junction bases outside the gene matches: 11. DNA for the CDR3: TGTGCCAGCAGTTTAAGTCCCGGGACAGGGGTTTGGGAGCAGTACTTC. Residues: CASSLSPGTGVWEQYF.

The rearrangement joins TRBV28 to TRBJ1-1; D is unclear. V shed 3 bases and J shed 1 base, with 6 bases lying between them. There are 13 residues in the CDR3. Germline CDR1 MDHEN, CDR2 SYDVKM. The CDR3 reads CASSFGKNTEAFF. For the CDR3, the DNA is TGTGCCAGCAGTTTCGGGAAGAACACTGAAGCTTTCTTT.

This clone was recorded only once. The chain is built from TRBV5-4 and TRBJ2-1; the D call may be TRBD1 or TRBD2 (5 bases each). Germline loops: CDR1 SGHNT, CDR2 YYREEE (reference sequence). Deletions cut 10 bases from V and 5 bases from J, with 13 bases between. CDR3 length: 12 residues. CDR3 sequence (DNA): TGTGCCGAAAGGGACGGAGACAATGAGCAGTTCTTC. Its translation: CAERDGDNEQFF.

The V and J genes are TRBV19 and TRBJ2-1; the match to TRBD2 covers 11 bases. The V gene's germline CDR1 is LNHDA and CDR2 SQIVND (reference sequence). The J segment lost 0 bases and the V segment lost 1 base, leaving 2 bases of the junction unmatched. The CDR3 extends over 17 amino acids. CDR3 DNA sequence: TGTGCCAGTAGTATAGTTAGCGGGAGGGCCTCCTACAATGAGCAGTTCTTC. The encoded protein is CASSIVSGRASYNEQFF.

The chain carries TRBV27 and TRBJ1-2; 12 bases are shared with TRBD1. V shed 5 bases, J shed 6 bases, and the junction held 7 bases outside the gene matches. Germline loops: CDR1 MNHEY, CDR2 SMNVEV (reference sequence). This CDR3 contains 15 residues. The CDR3 nucleotides are TGTGCCAGCAGTAGAGGGACAGGGGGCTATCATGGCTACACCTTC. Encoded protein: CASSRGTGGYHGYTF.

The rearrangement joins TRBV15 to TRBJ1-2, with D possibly matching TRBD1 (6 bases). Germline V gene lookup returns CDR1 LNHNV and CDR2 YYDKDF (reference sequence). The CDR3 extends over 16 amino acids. V was pared by 0 bases and J by 5 bases, with 16 bases between. CDR3 bases: TGTGCCACCAGCAGAGATTTTATCGTTCAGGGGTATGGCTACACCTTC. Its protein product is CATSRDFIVQGYGYTF.

The chain uses TRBV29-1 and TRBJ2-7, with 7 bases matching TRBD1. The germline CDR1 and CDR2 sequences are SQVTM and ANQGSEA. The CDR3 totals 13 residues. J was trimmed by 9 bases and V by 6 bases; bases with no gene match: 14. As DNA, the CDR3 is TGCAGCGTCGCCGACAGGGAACCTGTCGTGCAGTACTTC. It translates to CSVADREPVVQYF.

The chain uses TRBV23-1 and TRBJ1-1; D unresolved. TRBV23-1 counts as an open reading frame of uncertain function. The V end was cut by 7 bases, the J end by 6 bases, with 12 bases between. This CDR3 region has 12 residues. CDR3 sequence: CASNPGGAEAFF. The CDR3 DNA follows: TGCGCCAGCAACCCGGGAGGAGCTGAAGCTTTCTTT.

This clone was picked up one time. V is TRBV20-1 and J is TRBJ2-1; unclear D gene. With 5 bases removed from V and 8 bases from J, the gap between germline ends came to 10 bases. The CDR3 spans 11 residues. The V gene's germline CDR1 is DFQATT and CDR2 SNEGSKA (reference sequence). The CDR3 DNA follows: TGCAGTGCTCCCGCGTGGGATGAGCAGTTCTTC. It encodes CSAPAWDEQFF.

The gene calls are TRBV7-2 and TRBJ1-2, with TRBD1 identical over 8 bases. The CDR3 is 17 residues long. The trim removed 5 bases at V and 5 bases at J, leaving 16 bases unmatched. Germline CDR1 and CDR2: SGHTA and FQGNSA. CDR3 DNA: TGTGCCAGCAGCCCGGGGGGCGACAGGGGAATATGGTATGGCTACACCTTC. It codes for CASSPGGDRGIWYGYTF.

The chain links TRBV19 to TRBJ2-3; 9 bases line up with TRBD2. Trimming cost V 8 bases and J 3 bases; bases outside gene matches: 3. The V gene's germline CDR1 is LNHDA and CDR2 SQIVND (reference sequence). CDR3 length: 13 amino acids. The chain's CDR3 is CASLGLATDTQYF. DNA for the CDR3: TGTGCCAGTTTAGGACTAGCGACAGATACGCAGTATTTT.

The genes are TRBV21-1 and TRBJ2-1; the table's D call TRBD2 went unverified against the DNA. TRBV21-1 is flagged as a pseudogene. This CDR3 has 16 amino acids. The CDR3 protein is CASSKAGGQFRNEQFF. CDR3 DNA sequence: TGTGCCAGCAGCAAAGCGGGGGGGCAGTTCAGGAATGAGCAGTTCTTC.

This chain uses TRBV28 with TRBJ2-7, with 11 bases fitting TRBD2. The junction had 5 bases not matched to a gene; V was cut back by 3 bases and J by 1 base. The germline V gene encodes CDR1 MDHEN and CDR2 SYDVKM. The CDR3 runs 16 residues. CDR3 residues: CASSFPTSGISYEQYF. The CDR3, as DNA: TGTGCCAGCAGTTTTCCGACTAGCGGGATTTCCTACGAGCAGTACTTC.

The chain employs TRBV7-3 and TRBJ2-5; 12 nucleotides line up with TRBD2. CDR3 length equals 15 residues. Germline CDR1 reads SGHTA; CDR2 reads FQGTGA. With 4 bases clipped from V and 5 bases from J, the junction kept 5 bases outside the gene matches. CDR3 DNA sequence: TGTGCCAGCAGCTCGACTAGCGGGAGATCCGAGACCCAGTACTTC. It encodes CASSSTSGRSETQYF.

The J gene is TRBJ2-7, the V gene TRBV7-9; tentatively, D is TRBD1 (5 bases). Trimming left V 5 bases short and J 5 bases short, with 10 bases between. The CDR3 totals 12 residues. Per the germline V gene, CDR1 is SEHNR and CDR2 is FQNEAQ (reference sequence). Written as DNA, the CDR3 is TGTGCCAGCAGCGGTTTAGGGGACGAGCAGTACTTC. Translated: CASSGLGDEQYF. The whole variable domain, remainder taken from reference TRBV7-9 and TRBJ2-7, is DTGVSQNPRHKITKRGQNVTFRCDPISEHNRLYWYRQTLGQGPEFLTYFQNEAQLEKSRLLSDRFSAERPKGSFSTLEIQRTEQGDSAMYLCASSGLGDEQYFGPGTRLTVT.

This clone occurred a few times. The gene calls are TRBV28 and TRBJ1-2; 8 nucleotides agree with TRBD1. Germline values: CDR1 MDHEN, CDR2 SYDVKM. V lost 5 bases, J lost 4 bases, and 12 bases stayed unmatched. The CDR3 is 16 residues long. The DNA of the CDR3 is TGTGCCAGCAGTCCGGGGACGGGACAGGTGGTCTATGGCTACACCTTC. This sequence encodes CASSPGTGQVVYGYTF.

This clone has a single count. Additional DNA sequences in this sample encode the identical CDR3. This chain uses TRBV9 with TRBJ2-7; 11 bases align to TRBD1. Unmatched junction bases numbered 6, after V lost 3 bases and J lost 4 bases. The length of the CDR3 is 15 residues. Germline V gives CDR1 SGDLS, CDR2 YYNGEE. CDR3 residues: CASSGQGTGGYEQYF. Written as DNA, the CDR3 is TGTGCCAGCAGCGGACAGGGGACAGGGGGATACGAGCAGTACTTC.

The rearrangement uses TRBV9 and TRBJ2-3; 9 bases are shared with TRBD2. CDR1 SGDLS and CDR2 YYNGEE come from the germline V gene. V trimming: 0 bases; J trimming: 2 bases; junction bases outside the gene matches: 13. The CDR3 is 19 residues long. CDR3: CASSVAIPSLAGLTDTQYF. The CDR3 region has the DNA TGTGCCAGCAGCGTAGCCATCCCCTCACTAGCGGGTCTCACAGATACGCAGTATTTT.

The genes are TRBV28 and TRBJ2-7, with TRBD2 identical over 9 bases. The CDR3 spans 16 residues. Losses at the gene ends were 7 bases for V and 2 bases for J; bases not matched to a gene: 12. Per germline, CDR1 MDHEN and CDR2 SYDVKM. CDR3 protein: CASTSQREAGAYEQYF. DNA for the CDR3: TGTGCCAGCACTAGCCAGCGGGAGGCGGGGGCCTACGAGCAGTACTTC.

V and J are TRBV9 and TRBJ1-1; 7 bases align to TRBD1. The ends lost 4 bases at V and 6 bases at J; junction bases unmatched: 3. The CDR3 extends over 12 amino acids. Germline loops: CDR1 SGDLS, CDR2 YYNGEE. CDR3 protein: CASSSGGPEAFF. CDR3 DNA sequence: TGTGCCAGCAGCTCAGGGGGTCCTGAAGCTTTCTTT.

This rearrangement joins TRBV5-8 to TRBJ2-1, with D perhaps matching TRBD2 (5 bases). Trimming left V 4 bases short and J 0 bases short, with 11 bases between. Looked up from germline, CDR1 is SGHTS and CDR2 is YDEGEE. CDR3 length: 15 amino acids. CDR3 bases: TGTGCCAGCAGCACCACTGGGAGCTCCTACAATGAGCAGTTCTTC. Translated: CASSTTGSSYNEQFF.